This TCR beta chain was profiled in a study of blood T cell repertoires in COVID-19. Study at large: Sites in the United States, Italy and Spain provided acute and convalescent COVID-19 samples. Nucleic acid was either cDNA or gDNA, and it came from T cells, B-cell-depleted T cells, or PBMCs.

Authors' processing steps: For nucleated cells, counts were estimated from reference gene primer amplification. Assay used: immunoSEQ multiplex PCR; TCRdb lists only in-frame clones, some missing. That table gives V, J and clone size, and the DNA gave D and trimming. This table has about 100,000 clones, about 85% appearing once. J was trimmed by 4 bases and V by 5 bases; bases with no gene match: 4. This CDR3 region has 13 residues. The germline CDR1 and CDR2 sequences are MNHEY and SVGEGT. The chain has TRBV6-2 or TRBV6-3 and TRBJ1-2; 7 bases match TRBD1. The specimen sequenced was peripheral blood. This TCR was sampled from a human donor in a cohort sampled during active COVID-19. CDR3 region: CASSVQGPYGYTF. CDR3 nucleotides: TGTGCCAGCAGTGTACAGGGGCCCTATGGCTACACCTTC.